This TCR beta chain was captured by sequencing in a study of Ad26.COV2.S vaccination and SARS-CoV-2 variants. Clones were read by immunoSEQ multiplex PCR, and TCRdb kept only the in-frame ones, dropping some. The data contain about 480,000 clones, 87% of them seen just once; the ten biggest clones take up around 13%. The V end was cut by 7 bases, the J end by 8 bases, with 20 bases between. Germline V gene sequence: CDR1 SEHNR, CDR2 FQNEAQ (reference sequence). CDR3 size: 15 residues. Sample treatment: about 20 received Ad26.COV2.S at low or high dose, single or two shots; about 5 received placebo; per-sample allocation not given. Sample collection was performed on day 63 after the first vaccine or placebo injection.

The genes are TRBV7-9 and TRBJ1-4; a weak D match, TRBD1 (6 bases). The origin of this receptor is a person between 18 and 65 years old who received the Ad26.COV2.S COVID-19 vaccine or a placebo. Sequenced here: peripheral blood, sampled in a trial of Ad26.COV2.S vaccine versus placebo. The CDR3 region has the DNA TGTGCCAGCACCCAACGTTTTGGGGGCGCCGAAAAACTGTTTTTT. Amino acid sequence: CASTQRFGGAEKLFF.